Each of the 30 T cell receptor beta chains below was sequenced from the same sample in a study of cytomegalovirus exposure and HLA in healthy donors. Primers: 60 Vbeta forward and 13 Jbeta reverse. Using immunoSEQ multiplex PCR, the repertoire was profiled, and TCRdb retains in-frame clones only, with some absent. The sample has approximately 190,000 clones; 75% to 80% are singletons. Material: PBMCs. The source of these receptors is a woman between 25 and 40 years old in good health and CMV-seropositive.

The chain employs TRBV19 and TRBJ1-2, with unresolved D. V was clipped by 10 bases and J by 3 bases, with 18 bases between them. The CDR3 runs 14 residues. Germline V gene data show CDR1 as LNHDA and CDR2 as SQIVND (reference sequence). CDR3 protein: CAIRGKGRDYGYTF. The CDR3, as DNA: TGTGCCATCCGAGGGAAAGGGCGGGACTATGGCTACACCTTC. Filled out from reference TRBV19 and TRBJ1-2, the complete variable domain reads DGGITQSPKYLFRKEGQNVTLSCEQNLNHDAMYWYRQDPGQGLRLIYYSQIVNDFQKGDIAEGYSVSREKKESFPLTVTSAQKNPTAFYLCAIRGKGRDYGYTFGSGTRLTVV.

The gene calls are TRBV9 and TRBJ1-1; no clear D gene. The CDR3 has 13 residues. V lost 0 bases and J 2 bases, leaving 5 bases between the germline ends. Germline CDR1 is SGDLS and CDR2 is YYNGEE. CDR3 DNA: TGTGCCAGCAGCGTAGGACACAACACTGAAGCTTTCTTT. This encodes CASSVGHNTEAFF.

The chain carries TRBV12-5 and TRBJ1-1; D is ambiguous. The CDR3 is 14 residues long. The germline CDR1 and CDR2 sequences are LGHNT and FRNRAP. V lost 5 bases, J lost 5 bases, and 15 bases lay in between. The CDR3 spells CASGATFDGTEAFF. The CDR3 nucleotides are TGTGCTAGTGGTGCTACTTTCGACGGGACTGAAGCTTTCTTT.

V is TRBV4-1 and J is TRBJ1-5; tentatively, D is TRBD1 (6 bases). The length of the CDR3 is 15 residues. The germline V gene encodes CDR1 MGHRA and CDR2 YSYEKL. V was pared by 0 bases and J by 7 bases, with 13 bases between. The CDR3 sequence is CASSQESRGGQPQHF. Written as DNA, the CDR3 is TGCGCCAGCAGCCAAGAAAGCAGGGGCGGGCAGCCCCAGCATTTT.

This rearrangement joins TRBV30 to TRBJ2-5; possible D gene TRBD2, 7 bases. Trimming took off 4 bases at V and 7 bases at J, with 16 bases between the two ends. Germline CDR1 reads GTSNPN; CDR2 reads SVGIG (reference sequence). CDR3 length: 13 amino acids. The CDR3 loop is CAWKGGRWGTQYF. Written as DNA, the CDR3 is TGTGCCTGGAAGGGGGGGCGCTGGGGGACCCAGTACTTC.

This rearrangement joins TRBV7-2 to TRBJ1-2; D gene uncertain. The CDR3 covers 14 residues. With 1 base removed from V and 7 bases from J, the gap between germline ends came to 13 bases. Per the germline V gene, CDR1 is SGHTA and CDR2 is FQGNSA. In DNA, the CDR3 is TGTGCCAGCAGCTTAGACGGACTGGGCCGTGGCTACACCTTC. This gives the protein CASSLDGLGRGYTF.

The gene calls are TRBV27 and TRBJ2-3; D is perhaps TRBD1 (7 bases). From germline, CDR1 is MNHEY and CDR2 SMNVEV (reference sequence). The CDR3 loop spans 12 amino acids. V was clipped by 7 bases and J by 6 bases, with 11 bases between them. For the CDR3, the DNA is TGTGCCAGCACGCAGGGGGGTGATACGCAGTATTTT. Protein sequence: CASTQGGDTQYF.

V gene TRBV5-1 combines with J gene TRBJ2-7; 10 bases are a match to TRBD1. Germline V gene lookup returns CDR1 SGHRS and CDR2 YFSETQ. The CDR3 covers 13 residues. Trimming took 4 bases from V and 5 from J; bases not matched to a gene: 3. This CDR3 is CASSIGTGDEQYF. As DNA, the CDR3 is TGCGCCAGCAGCATCGGGACAGGGGACGAGCAGTACTTC. Full variable domain (rest looked up from reference TRBV5-1 and TRBJ2-7): KAGVTQTPRYLIKTRGQQVTLSCSPISGHRSVSWYQQTPGQGLQFLFEYFSETQRNKGNFPGRFSGRQFSNSRSEMNVSTLELGDSALYLCASSIGTGDEQYFGPGTRLTVT.

This clone was counted between two and nine times. The chain links TRBV11-3 to TRBJ2-1; D remains unclear. Trimming left V 0 bases short and J 3 bases short, with 9 bases between. The CDR3 totals 15 residues. Germline V CDR1 and CDR2: SGHNT, YENEEA. CDR3 in amino acids: CASSLDMKHYNEQFF. Written as DNA, the CDR3 is TGTGCCAGCAGCTTAGATATGAAACACTACAATGAGCAGTTCTTC.

V is TRBV11-2 and J is TRBJ2-5; D possibly corresponds to TRBD2 (6 bases). With 5 bases removed from V and 4 bases from J, the gap between germline ends came to 14 bases. The length of the CDR3 is 14 residues. Germline V gene lookup returns CDR1 SGHAT and CDR2 FQNNGV. The DNA for the CDR3 is TGTGCCAGCAGCCCCCCCTCTAGCGTAGAGACCCAGTACTTC. It specifies CASSPPSSVETQYF.

The chain carries TRBV14 and TRBJ1-2; D perhaps matches TRBD1 (5 bases). Germline V lookup: CDR1 SGHDN, CDR2 FVKESK. The CDR3 covers 13 residues. Trimming stripped 4 bases from V and 1 base from J, with 7 bases between. This CDR3 reads CASSPDINYGYTF. DNA for the CDR3: TGTGCCAGCAGCCCGGACATTAACTATGGCTACACCTTC.

The CDR3 DNA sequence: TGTGCCAGCAGCGACAGGGGGAGGGAGCAGTACTTC. Its translation is CASSDRGREQYF. The chain uses TRBV2 and TRBJ2-7; 9 bases match TRBD1. Looked up from germline, CDR1 is SNHLY and CDR2 is FYNNEI. The CDR3 sequence is 12 residues long. The J segment lost 7 bases and the V segment lost 6 bases, leaving 4 bases of the junction unmatched.

The J gene is TRBJ1-5, the V gene TRBV6-1; D is unresolved. Germline V gene lookup returns CDR1 MNHNS and CDR2 SASEGT. The ends were cut back, 6 bases at V and 3 bases at J, with 6 bases in the middle. The CDR3 has 12 amino acids. CDR3 bases: TGTGCCAGCAGACACCTCAATCAGCCCCAGCATTTT. Protein product: CASRHLNQPQHF.

This chain uses TRBV6-5 with TRBJ2-1; the match to TRBD1 covers 7 bases. V lost 0 bases to trimming and J lost 5 bases; unmatched junction nucleotides: 1. Germline CDR1 and CDR2: MNHEY and SVGAGI. The CDR3 covers 14 residues. The chain's CDR3 is CASSYSGQNNEQFF. The DNA of the CDR3 is TGTGCCAGCAGTTACTCGGGACAGAACAATGAGCAGTTCTTC.

Only a few counts were recorded for this clone. This chain joins TRBV12-2 and TRBJ2-7; the table assigns TRBD2, which was not confirmed against the DNA. TRBV12-2 is a recognized pseudogene. The CDR3 loop spans 13 amino acids. CDR3 protein: CASRLALRREQYF. The CDR3 coding sequence is TGTGCAAGTCGCTTAGCGCTCCGGCGGGAGCAGTACTTC.

The chain joins TRBV28 to TRBJ1-1; D is unresolved. Trimming removed 6 bases from V and 0 bases from J, with 5 bases in between. The CDR3 is 12 residues long. CDR1 MDHEN and CDR2 SYDVKM come from the germline V gene. This CDR3 reads CASRSMNTEAFF. In nucleotides, the CDR3 is TGTGCCAGCAGATCCATGAACACTGAAGCTTTCTTT.

The V gene is TRBV7-6, the J gene TRBJ2-5; D might be TRBD1 (5 bases). Germline CDR1 is SGHVS and CDR2 is FNYEAQ. Trimming removed 3 bases at V and 1 base at J, with 12 bases between. The CDR3 has 15 amino acids. In DNA, the CDR3 is TGTGCCAGCAGCTTCACAGGAGTCCCCCAAGAGACCCAGTACTTC. Its protein is CASSFTGVPQETQYF.

This clone was seen a handful of times. This sequence joins TRBV7-2 and TRBJ1-2; 9 bases fit TRBD1. In germline, CDR1 is SGHTA, CDR2 FQGNSA. Unmatched junction bases numbered 4, after V lost 6 bases and J lost 2 bases. This CDR3 spans 14 amino acids. CDR3 nucleotide sequence: TGTGCCAGCAGTCTGACAGGGGGAAACTATGGCTACACCTTC. It codes for CASSLTGGNYGYTF.

This chain uses TRBV6-5 with TRBJ2-7; 7 bases are a match to TRBD1. The J segment lost 6 bases and the V segment lost 5 bases, leaving 13 bases of the junction unmatched. The CDR3 loop spans 15 amino acids. The germline gives CDR1 MNHEY, CDR2 SVGAGI. This CDR3 reads CASSRTARGRLEQYF. The DNA of the CDR3 is TGTGCCAGCAGTAGGACGGCAAGGGGGCGGCTCGAGCAGTACTTC.

The V gene is TRBV5-6, the J gene TRBJ1-5, with unresolved D. CDR3 length: 17 amino acids. The V gene lost 0 bases and the J gene lost 0 bases, with 13 bases spanning the gap. The germline gives CDR1 SGHDT, CDR2 YYEEEE. CDR3 in amino acids: CASSLGPLFYSNQPQHF. CDR3 DNA sequence: TGTGCCAGCAGCTTGGGTCCTTTATTTTATAGCAATCAGCCCCAGCATTTT.

As regards this clone: This sample includes further DNA sequences coding for the same CDR3. The chain has TRBV14 and TRBJ2-5; 8 nucleotides line up with TRBD1. This CDR3 has 12 amino acids. J was trimmed by 5 bases and V by 4 bases; bases with no gene match: 0. Germline loops: CDR1 SGHDN, CDR2 FVKESK. This chain's CDR3 is CASSRQGETQYF. CDR3 in DNA: TGTGCCAGCAGCCGACAGGGGGAGACCCAGTACTTC.

This clone was seen a single time. The chain is built from TRBV2 and TRBJ2-4, with 10 bases that match TRBD1. With 7 bases clipped from V and 3 bases from J, the junction kept 15 bases outside the gene matches. This CDR3 contains 18 residues. Germline values: CDR1 SNHLY, CDR2 FYNNEI. CDR3 amino acids: CASILRTGGAAGKNIQYF. CDR3 nucleotide sequence: TGTGCCAGCATACTCCGGACAGGGGGAGCTGCTGGCAAAAACATTCAGTACTTC.

The genes are TRBV28 and TRBJ1-2; TRBD1 matches at 7 bases. This CDR3 has 14 residues. CDR1 and CDR2 from the germline V gene are MDHEN and SYDVKM. V dropped 2 bases and J dropped 6; count of bases not matched to a gene: 6. CDR3: CASSLNRGSDGYTF. CDR3 coding DNA: TGTGCCAGCAGTTTAAACAGGGGTAGCGATGGCTACACCTTC.

The rearrangement joins TRBV7-9 to TRBJ1-2; D might be TRBD1 (6 bases). The CDR3 is 16 residues long. Germline V gene data show CDR1 as SEHNR and CDR2 as FQNEAQ (reference sequence). V lost 0 bases and J lost 4, with 15 bases in between. This CDR3 is CASSLAQGGSPYGYTF. The DNA for the CDR3 is TGTGCCAGCAGCTTAGCACAGGGAGGGAGCCCCTATGGCTACACCTTC.

The V gene is TRBV29-1, the J gene TRBJ1-1, with D possibly TRBD1 on 5 matching bases. CDR1 and CDR2 from the germline V gene are SQVTM and ANQGSEA. Trimming stripped 6 bases from V and 7 bases from J, with 21 bases between. CDR3 length: 14 residues. CDR3 nucleotides: TGCAGCGTAGAGGGGAGGGGATGGGTCAATGAAGCTTTCTTT. As protein: CSVEGRGWVNEAFF.

The gene calls are TRBV28 and TRBJ1-2, with TRBD1 matching over 8 bases. Per germline, CDR1 MDHEN and CDR2 SYDVKM. J gave up 7 bases and V 10 bases, and 11 bases lay outside the gene matches. This CDR3 contains 13 residues. This CDR3 reads CATCDSGGGGYTF. As DNA, the CDR3 is TGTGCCACCTGTGACTCAGGGGGCGGTGGCTACACCTTC.

V is TRBV19 and J is TRBJ2-3, with 7 positions matching TRBD2. CDR3 size: 12 residues. The V and J ends lost 6 bases and 5 bases, in that order; junction bases with no gene match: 2. In germline, CDR1 is LNHDA, CDR2 SQIVND (reference sequence). The CDR3 DNA reads as TGTGCCAGTAGAGGCGGGAGAGATACGCAGTATTTT. Its protein product is CASRGGRDTQYF.

The rearrangement uses TRBV7-2 and TRBJ1-4; 9 nucleotides line up with TRBD1. The ends lost 3 bases at V and 8 bases at J; junction bases unmatched: 7. CDR1 and CDR2 from the germline V gene are SGHTA and FQGNSA. The CDR3 is made up of 15 amino acids. The CDR3 reads CASSFGDRDKEKLFF. The CDR3 coding sequence is TGTGCCAGCAGCTTTGGGGACAGGGATAAAGAAAAACTGTTTTTT.

This clone was counted only a few times. The V gene is TRBV9, the J gene TRBJ2-1, with 9 bases fitting TRBD1. This CDR3 comprises 15 residues. Germline V gene lookup returns CDR1 SGDLS and CDR2 YYNGEE. V dropped 3 bases and J dropped 5; count of bases not matched to a gene: 6. The DNA of the CDR3 is TGTGCCAGCAGCGAACAGGGGGCGTATCACAATGAGCAGTTCTTC. This translates into CASSEQGAYHNEQFF. Full variable domain (outside the CDR3, taken from reference TRBV9 and TRBJ2-1): DSGVTQTPKHLITATGQRVTLRCSPRSGDLSVYWYQQSLDQGLQFLIQYYNGEERAKGNILERFSAQQFPDLHSELNLSSLELGDSALYFCASSEQGAYHNEQFFGPGTRLTVL.

This clone was seen a single time. The V call is TRBV7-2, the J call TRBJ1-6, with D possibly being TRBD1 (6 bases). Germline V lookup: CDR1 SGHTA, CDR2 FQGNSA. CDR3 length equals 15 residues. V shed 1 base and J shed 3 bases, with 7 bases lying between them. The CDR3 protein is CASSLGQVYNSPLHF. CDR3 nucleotide sequence: TGTGCCAGCAGCTTAGGACAGGTCTATAATTCACCCCTCCACTTT.